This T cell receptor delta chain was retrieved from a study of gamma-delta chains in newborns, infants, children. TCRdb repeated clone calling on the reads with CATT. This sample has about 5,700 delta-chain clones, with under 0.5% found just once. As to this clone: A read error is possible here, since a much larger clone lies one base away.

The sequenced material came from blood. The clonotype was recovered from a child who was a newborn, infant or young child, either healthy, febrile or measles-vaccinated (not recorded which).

This CDR3 is CACDIVHTGGVSSSWDTRQMFF. The CDR3 coding sequence is TGTGCCTGTGACATCGTTCATACTGGGGGAGTCTCTAGCTCCTGGGACACCCGACAGATGTTTTTC. The chain uses TRDV2 and TRDJ3; 9 positions match TRDD3. This CDR3 is 22 amino acids long. From germline, CDR1 is GEAIGNYY and CDR2 EKD. The trim removed 2 bases at V and 0 bases at J, leaving 16 bases unmatched.